This T cell receptor beta chain was profiled in a study of blood T cells in healthy people across ages. Through a sample-barcoded 5' primer and a J-beta primer mix, a second PCR was run for about 6 to 12 cycles. CDR3-containing paired-end reads numbering at least 2.5 million came from each sample. TCRdb re-called the 5' RACE reads through MiXCR, storing one row per CDR3 protein. In the table there are roughly 800,000 distinct CDR3 sequences, about 62% of which are singletons. Concerning this clonotype: One junction end does not reproduce the germline sequence, and a read error may be involved.

This sequence was found in a young man in good health. Sequenced input: blood.

CDR3 DNA sequence: TGTGCCGGCAGCTTATTAGGGAACTCCTACAATGAGCAGTTCTTC. This codes for CAGSLLGNSYNEQFF. V is TRBV7-2 and J is TRBJ2-1; D uncertain. The germline V gene encodes CDR1 SGHTA and CDR2 FQGNSA. CDR3 length: 15 residues. The full variable domain, in which reference TRBV7-2 and TRBJ2-1 provide the parts outside the CDR3, is GAGVSQSPSNKVTEKGKDVELRCDPISGHTALYWYRQSLGQGLEFLIYFQGNSAPDKSGLPSDRFSAERTGGSVSTLTIQRTQQEDSAVYLCAGSLLGNSYNEQFFGPGTRLTVL.